This TCR beta chain was profiled in a study of shared clonotypes between healthy human individuals. General observations from the study: Among several donors, roughly 5% of naive CD4 clonotypes were found in common.

Sequencing used immunoSEQ multiplex PCR; TCRdb keeps in-frame clones, though not all of them. Altogether some 650,000 clones are present, less than 98% being singletons, with the ten largest covering 0.055% to 0.07%. As for this clone: Its specificity is not known.

The sequencing input was naive CD4+ T cells sorted from blood. Subset specified: CD45RA+ positively selected. The origin of this receptor is a woman in her thirties in good health.

Here the CDR3 DNA reads TGCGCCAGCAGCTTGGGGGGTCTAGAGCAGTACTTC. Translating gives CASSLGGLEQYF. The chain links TRBV5-1 to TRBJ2-7; unclear D gene. The CDR3 has 12 amino acids. Germline CDR1 and CDR2: SGHRS and YFSETQ. V was cut by 0 bases and J by 7 bases, with 8 bases left in between.